The entry below gives a single T cell receptor beta chain sequence along with its context. What it recognizes is unknown. The data were taken from a study of cytomegalovirus exposure and HLA in healthy donors. Study outcomes and limitations: Later analysis associated a missense DCLRE1C variant with TCR beta V- and J-gene trimming.

Germline-derived CDR1 and CDR2 are LNHDA and SQIVND (reference sequence). Germline trimming cut 4 bases from V and 8 bases from J; bases unmatched to any gene: 10. The CDR3 sequence is 15 residues long. A multiplex PCR was run with 60 Vbeta primers and 13 Jbeta primers. Some clones are missing from TCRdb's copy, which holds only in-frame ones; the method was immunoSEQ multiplex PCR. The table shows 120,000 to 150,000 clones, with 77% occurring only once. The sequence was obtained from a female donor in good health and CMV-seronegative. V usage is TRBV19 and J usage is TRBJ1-4; 7 positions agree with TRBD1. The sequenced material came from PBMCs. The CDR3 sequence: CASSTQQGRKEKLFF. The CDR3 DNA reads as TGTGCCAGTAGTACCCAACAGGGGAGAAAGGAAAAACTGTTTTTT.